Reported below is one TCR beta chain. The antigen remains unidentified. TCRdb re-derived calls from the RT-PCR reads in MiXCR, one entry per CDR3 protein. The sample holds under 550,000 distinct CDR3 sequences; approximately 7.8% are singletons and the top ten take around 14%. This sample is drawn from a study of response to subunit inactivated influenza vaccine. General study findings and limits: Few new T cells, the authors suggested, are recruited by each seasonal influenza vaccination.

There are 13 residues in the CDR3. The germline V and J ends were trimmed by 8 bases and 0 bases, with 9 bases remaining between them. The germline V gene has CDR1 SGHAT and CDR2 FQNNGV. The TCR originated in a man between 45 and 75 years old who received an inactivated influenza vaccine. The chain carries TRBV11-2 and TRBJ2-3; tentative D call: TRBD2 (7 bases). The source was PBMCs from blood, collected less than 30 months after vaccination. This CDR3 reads CASGGASTDTQYF. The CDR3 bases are TGTGCCAGCGGGGGGGCGAGCACAGATACGCAGTATTTT.